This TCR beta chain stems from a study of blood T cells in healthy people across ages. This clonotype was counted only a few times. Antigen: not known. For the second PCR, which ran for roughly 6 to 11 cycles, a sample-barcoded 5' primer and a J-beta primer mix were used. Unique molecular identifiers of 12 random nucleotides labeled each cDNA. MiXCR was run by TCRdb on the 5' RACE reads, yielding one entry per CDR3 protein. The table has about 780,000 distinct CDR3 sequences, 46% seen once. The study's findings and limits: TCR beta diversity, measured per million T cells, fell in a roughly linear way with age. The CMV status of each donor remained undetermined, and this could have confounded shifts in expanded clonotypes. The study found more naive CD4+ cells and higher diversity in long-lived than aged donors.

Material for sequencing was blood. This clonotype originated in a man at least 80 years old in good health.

CDR3 sequence: CASSLAHLNGEQFF. CDR3 sequence (DNA): TGTGCCAGCAGCTTAGCGCATTTAAACGGAGAGCAGTTCTTC. V usage is TRBV7-2 and J usage is TRBJ2-1; D is uncertain. Per germline, CDR1 SGHTA and CDR2 FQGNSA. The CDR3 contains 14 residues. Trimming cost V 0 bases and J 10 bases, with 13 bases left between them.